This T cell receptor (beta chain) was found in a study of Ad26.COV2.S vaccination and SARS-CoV-2 variants. Study background: Dosing was one shot or two shots 56 days apart.

Treatment indicated: approximately 18 received Ad26.COV2.S at low or high dose, single or two shots; 5 received placebo; per-sample allocation not given. Sampling happened 63 days after the first vaccine or placebo injection. The data were produced by immunoSEQ multiplex PCR, yet TCRdb's version contains in-frame clones alone and is incomplete. The repertoire holds a few hundred thousand clones, with about 90% as singletons. Germline V lookup: CDR1 SGHAT, CDR2 FQNNGV. J was trimmed by 4 bases and V by 4 bases; bases with no gene match: 8. The CDR3 is 16 residues long. Broader study findings: Non-spike TCR breadth was similar in vaccine and placebo recipients. Total T cell responses were possibly underestimated by TCR breadth and depth analyses. Spike-specific TCR breadth was greater in vaccine than placebo recipients.

Concerning this clone itself: No antigen is known for it.

The clonotype comes from a person aged 18-65 years who received the Ad26.COV2.S COVID-19 vaccine or a placebo. The sample here was peripheral blood, taken in a trial of Ad26.COV2.S vaccine versus placebo. The genes are TRBV11-2 and TRBJ2-1; TRBD2 agrees at 9 bases. The CDR3 here is CASSSLSGRRYNEQFF. DNA of the CDR3: TGTGCCAGCAGCTCCCTTAGCGGGAGAAGGTACAATGAGCAGTTCTTC.